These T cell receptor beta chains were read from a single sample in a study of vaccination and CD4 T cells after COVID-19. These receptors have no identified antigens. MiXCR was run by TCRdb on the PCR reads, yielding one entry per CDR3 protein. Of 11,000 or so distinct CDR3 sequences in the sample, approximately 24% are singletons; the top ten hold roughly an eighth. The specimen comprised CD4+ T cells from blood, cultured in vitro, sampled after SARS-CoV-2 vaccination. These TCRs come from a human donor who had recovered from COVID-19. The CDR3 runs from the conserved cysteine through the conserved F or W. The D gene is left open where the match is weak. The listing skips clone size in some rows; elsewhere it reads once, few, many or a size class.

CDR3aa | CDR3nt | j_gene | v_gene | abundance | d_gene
CASSEGSSRPPSEQFF | TGCGCCAGCAGTGAGGGATCCAGCCGCCCACCCAGTGAGCAGTTCTTC | TRBJ2-1 | TRBV10-1 | few | .
CASSLGQTGELFF | TGTGCCAGCAGCTTGGGGCAGACCGGGGAGCTGTTTTTT | TRBJ2-2 | TRBV7-2 | large | .
CASSTGREYSNQPQHF | TGTGCCAGCTCGACAGGAAGGGAATATAGCAATCAGCCCCAGCATTTT | TRBJ1-5 | TRBV19 | few | .
CASSPFGRVLNEQFF | TGTGCCAGCAGCCCCTTCGGGAGGGTCCTTAATGAGCAGTTCTTC | TRBJ2-1 | TRBV7-2 | . | TRBD2
CASTFAGAEGGSQYF | TGTGCCAGCACCTTCGCGGGGGCAGAAGGTGGGTCGCAGTACTTC | TRBJ2-7 | TRBV6-2/TRBV6-3 | few | .
CATVGTLGTEAFF | TGTGCCACGGTAGGTACGCTCGGGACTGAAGCTTTCTTT | TRBJ1-1 | TRBV24-1 | . | .
CASSHREMAANNYGYTF | TGTGCCAGTAGTCACCGGGAGATGGCAGCAAATAACTATGGCTACACCTTC | TRBJ1-2 | TRBV19 | few | .
CASIKTGNYGYTF | TGTGCCAGCATTAAAACAGGCAACTATGGCTACACCTTC | TRBJ1-2 | TRBV6-1 | . | .
CASSLAASGEETQYF | TGTGCCAGCAGCTTGGCGGCTAGCGGGGAAGAGACCCAGTACTTC | TRBJ2-5 | TRBV5-4 | . | TRBD2
CASSLASLAGGLKADTQYF | TGTGCCAGCAGCTTAGCGTCGCTAGCGGGGGGGCTGAAGGCAGATACGCAGTATTTT | TRBJ2-3 | TRBV7-2 | medium-sized | TRBD2
CSAAAGIMNTEAFF | TGCAGTGCTGCCGCAGGAATAATGAACACTGAAGCTTTCTTT | TRBJ1-1 | TRBV20-1 | . | .
CSARSQRLTDTQYF | TGCAGTGCTAGGAGTCAGCGGCTCACAGATACGCAGTATTTT | TRBJ2-3 | TRBV20-1 | large | .
CAISESGDSNQPQHF | TGTGCCATCAGTGAGTCAGGGGACAGCAATCAGCCCCAGCATTTT | TRBJ1-5 | TRBV10-3 | few | .
CASSHRGATDTQYF | TGTGCCAGCAGTCACAGGGGAGCCACAGATACGCAGTATTTT | TRBJ2-3 | TRBV6-1 | . | TRBD1
CASNRGPYQETQYF | TGTGCCAGCAACAGGGGGCCCTACCAAGAGACCCAGTACTTC | TRBJ2-5 | TRBV19 | . | TRBD1
CASRETGDVLTF | TGTGCCAGCAGAGAGACAGGGGACGTCCTGACTTTC | TRBJ2-6 | TRBV7-9 | medium-sized | TRBD1